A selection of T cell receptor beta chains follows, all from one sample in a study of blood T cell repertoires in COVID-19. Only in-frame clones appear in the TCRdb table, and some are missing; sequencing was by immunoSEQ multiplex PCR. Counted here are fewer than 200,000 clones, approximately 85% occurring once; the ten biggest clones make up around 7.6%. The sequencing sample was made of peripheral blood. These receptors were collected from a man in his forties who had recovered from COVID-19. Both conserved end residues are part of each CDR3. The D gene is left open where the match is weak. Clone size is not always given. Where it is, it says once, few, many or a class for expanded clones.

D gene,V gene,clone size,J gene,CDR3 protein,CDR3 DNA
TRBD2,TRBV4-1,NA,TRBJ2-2,CASSPLGAGDKAGELFF,TGCGCCAGCAGCCCCCTTGGAGCGGGAGATAAAGCCGGGGAGCTGTTTTTT
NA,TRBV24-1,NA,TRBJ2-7,CATSDLRGAQYF,TGTGCCACCAGTGATTTGCGGGGGGCGCAGTACTTC
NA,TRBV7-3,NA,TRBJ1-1,CASSLKGGTEAFF,TGTGCCAGCAGCTTAAAGGGAGGGACTGAAGCTTTCTTT
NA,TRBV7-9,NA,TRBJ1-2,CASSPRQGDYGYTF,TGTGCCAGCAGCCCCAGGCAGGGCGACTATGGCTACACCTTC
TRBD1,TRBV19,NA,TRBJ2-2,CASSINRGNTGELFF,TGTGCCAGTAGTATAAACAGGGGGAACACCGGGGAGCTGTTTTTT
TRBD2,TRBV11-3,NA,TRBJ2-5,CASSLDLRGGRETQYF,TGTGCCAGCAGCTTAGATCTCCGGGGGGGCCGAGAGACCCAGTACTTC
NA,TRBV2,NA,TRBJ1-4,CASILGLANEKLFF,TGTGCCAGCATTCTGGGCTTGGCTAATGAAAAACTGTTTTTT
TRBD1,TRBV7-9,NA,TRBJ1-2,CASRPQDRAHGYTF,TGTGCCAGCAGACCTCAAGACAGGGCCCATGGCTACACCTTC
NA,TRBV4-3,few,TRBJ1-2,CASSQDQGGDGYTF,TGCGCCAGCAGCCAAGACCAGGGTGGAGATGGCTACACCTTC
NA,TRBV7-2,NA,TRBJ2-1,CASSPQDNEQFF,TGTGCCAGCAGCCCACAGGACAATGAGCAGTTCTTC
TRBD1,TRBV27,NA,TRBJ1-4,CASSNLNRGMSNEKLFF,TGTGCCAGCAGCAACCTAAACAGGGGCATGTCTAATGAAAAACTGTTTTTT
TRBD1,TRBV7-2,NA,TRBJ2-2,CASSPDRGPRELFF,TGTGCCAGCAGCCCGGACAGGGGGCCCCGGGAGCTGTTTTTT
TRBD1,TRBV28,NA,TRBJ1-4,CASSTDRGGEKLFF,TGTGCCAGCAGTACCGACAGGGGTGGTGAAAAACTGTTTTTT
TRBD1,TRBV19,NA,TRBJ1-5,CASSRQGGQPQHF,TGTGCCAGTAGTCGACAGGGCGGCCAGCCCCAGCATTTT
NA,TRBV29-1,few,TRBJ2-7,CSVLTGHSYEQYF,TGCAGCGTTTTAACAGGCCACTCCTACGAGCAGTACTTC
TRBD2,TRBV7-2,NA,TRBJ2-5,CASSPPGTSGGKTQYF,TGTGCCAGCAGCCCACCCGGGACTAGCGGGGGAAAGACCCAGTACTTC
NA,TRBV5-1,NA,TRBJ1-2,CASSFGTLNYGYTF,TGCGCCAGCAGCTTCGGGACACTAAACTATGGCTACACCTTC
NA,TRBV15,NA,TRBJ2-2,CATSRDRTNTGELFF,TGTGCCACCAGCAGAGACAGAACGAACACCGGGGAGCTGTTTTTT
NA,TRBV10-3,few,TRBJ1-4,CAISGGGTNEKLFF,TGTGCCATCAGTGGGGGAGGGACTAATGAAAAACTGTTTTTT
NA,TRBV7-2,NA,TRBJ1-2,CASSLGGASLYGYTF,TGTGCCAGCAGCTTAGGCGGGGCCAGCCTCTATGGCTACACCTTC
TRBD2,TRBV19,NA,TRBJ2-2,CASRSPGLAGELFF,TGTGCCAGTAGATCCCCGGGACTAGCAGGAGAGCTGTTTTTT
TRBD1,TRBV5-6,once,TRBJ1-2,CASSLGTVDYGYTF,TGTGCCAGCAGCTTAGGGACAGTTGACTATGGCTACACCTTC
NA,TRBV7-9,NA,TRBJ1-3,CASSRGSSGNTIYF,TGTGCCAGCAGCCGTGGGAGCTCTGGAAACACCATATATTTT
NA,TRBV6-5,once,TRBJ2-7,CASSPDRLSSYEQYF,TGTGCCAGCAGCCCGGACAGACTAAGCTCCTACGAGCAGTACTTC
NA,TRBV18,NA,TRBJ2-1,CASSPRTAYNEQFF,TGTGCCAGCTCACCAAGGACAGCCTACAATGAGCAGTTCTTC
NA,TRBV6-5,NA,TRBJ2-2,CASSSDRLDTGELFF,TGTGCCAGCAGCTCGGACAGATTAGACACCGGGGAGCTGTTTTTT
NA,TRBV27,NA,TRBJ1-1,CASSLGGPNTEAFF,TGTGCCAGCAGTTTAGGCGGCCCGAACACTGAAGCTTTCTTT
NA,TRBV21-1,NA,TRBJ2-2,CASSKVSAQGANTGELFF,TGTGCCAGCAGCAAAGTTTCGGCTCAGGGGGCTAACACCGGGGAGCTGTTTTTT
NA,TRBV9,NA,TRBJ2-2,CASSVAEGWTGELFF,TGTGCCAGCAGCGTAGCTGAGGGTTGGACCGGGGAGCTGTTTTTT
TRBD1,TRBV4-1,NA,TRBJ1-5,CASSRTGGTQPQHF,TGCGCCAGCAGCCGGACAGGGGGCACTCAGCCCCAGCATTTT
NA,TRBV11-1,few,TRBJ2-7,CASSTGKYEQYF,TGTGCCAGCAGCACCGGGAAGTACGAGCAGTACTTC
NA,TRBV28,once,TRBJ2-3,CASSQSRTDTQYF,TGTGCCAGCAGTCAATCGCGTACAGATACGCAGTATTTT
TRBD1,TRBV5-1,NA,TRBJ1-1,CASSPWTGGMNTEAFF,TGCGCCAGCAGCCCCTGGACAGGGGGCATGAACACTGAAGCTTTCTTT
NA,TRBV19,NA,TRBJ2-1,CASIGSSYNEQFF,TGTGCCAGTATTGGGAGCTCCTACAATGAGCAGTTCTTC
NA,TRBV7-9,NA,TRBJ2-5,CASSPPQYQETQYF,TGTGCCAGCAGTCCGCCCCAGTACCAAGAGACCCAGTACTTC
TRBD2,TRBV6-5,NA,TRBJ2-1,CASIGGRANEQFF,TGTGCCAGCATCGGGGGGAGGGCGAATGAGCAGTTCTTC
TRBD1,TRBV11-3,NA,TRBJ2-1,CASSLVGRGLLNEQFF,TGTGCCAGCAGCTTAGTTGGTAGGGGGCTGTTAAATGAGCAGTTCTTC
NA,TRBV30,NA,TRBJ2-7,CACPKDSSYEQYF,TGTGCCTGCCCCAAGGACAGCTCCTACGAGCAGTACTTC
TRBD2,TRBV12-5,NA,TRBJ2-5,CASGMGEGLLAETQYF,TGTGCTAGTGGAATGGGGGAGGGCCTTTTGGCGGAGACCCAGTACTTC
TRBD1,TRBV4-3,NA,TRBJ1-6,CASSHDRDSSYNSPLHF,TGCGCCAGCAGCCATGACCGGGACAGCTCCTATAATTCACCCCTCCACTTT
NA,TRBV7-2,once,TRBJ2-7,CASSNTYEQYF,TGTGCCAGCAGCAACACCTACGAGCAGTACTTC
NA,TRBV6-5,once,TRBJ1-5,CASSYTSLVGAQPQHF,TGTGCCAGCAGTTACACCTCCTTGGTTGGGGCTCAGCCCCAGCATTTT
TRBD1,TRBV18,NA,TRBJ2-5,CASSLGTGQETQYF,TGTGCCAGCTCACTCGGGACAGGGCAAGAGACCCAGTACTTC
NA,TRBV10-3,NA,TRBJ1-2,CAISEPITGYGYTF,TGTGCCATCAGTGAGCCCATCACAGGGTATGGCTACACCTTC
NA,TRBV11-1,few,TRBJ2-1,CASSLELPNEQFF,TGTGCCAGCAGCTTAGAACTACCCAATGAGCAGTTCTTC
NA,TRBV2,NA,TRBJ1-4,CASRDTSTNEKLFF,TGTGCCAGCAGAGACACCTCAACTAATGAAAAACTGTTTTTT
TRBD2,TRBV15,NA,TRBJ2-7,CATSSVAGASEQYF,TGTGCCACCAGCAGTGTAGCGGGAGCTTCCGAGCAGTACTTC
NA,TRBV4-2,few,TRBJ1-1,CASSQVDGRNTEAFF,TGTGCCAGCAGCCAAGTGGACGGGAGGAACACTGAAGCTTTCTTT
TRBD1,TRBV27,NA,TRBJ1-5,CASSSLTGLNQPQHF,TGTGCCAGCAGTTCGCTGACAGGGCTCAATCAGCCCCAGCATTTT
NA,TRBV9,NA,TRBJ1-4,CASSLQGGTNEKLFF,TGTGCCAGCAGCTTACAGGGTGGGACTAATGAAAAACTGTTTTTT
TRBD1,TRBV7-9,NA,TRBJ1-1,CASSLATGARTEAFF,TGTGCCAGCAGCTTAGCAACAGGGGCTCGCACTGAAGCTTTCTTT